This record covers a single T cell receptor beta chain. Its binding antigen is unknown. Base quality data are lacking; no much larger clone is found one base away. The data were taken from a study of blood T cell repertoires in COVID-19 (dated by TCRdb to the early 2020s). Study-wide context: Samples from collaborators originated in the United States, Italy and Spain and spanned both the acute and convalescent phases of COVID-19. The prospective study material was composed of cDNA or gDNA derived from T cells, B-cell-depleted T cells, or PBMCs. Subjects who had been exposed to COVID-19, were actively infected with it, or had recovered from it provided the deeply sampled blood TCRbeta repertoires that made up the dataset. The repertoires were released in a freely available public database intended as a resource for research on the immune response to SARS-CoV-2. The samples were drawn from two sources: the first 160 participants of the ongoing ImmuneRACE study, and some 1,300 subjects contributed by 6 global collaborators. A de-identified subject ID, COVID-19 status, age in years and sex were almost always included in the sample metadata. Where available, HLA class I and class II types were taken from metadata supplied by the sample provider and were not determined by assay-based typing.

In Seattle, one collaborating source enrolled patients while the infection was active and tracked those patients longitudinally over the course of disease. Collaborating institutions collected whole blood in K2EDTA tubes following their own protocols. For TCRbeta analysis, collaborator samples were shipped as frozen whole blood, as isolated PBMCs, or as DNA extracted from either sample type. TCRbeta CDR3 regions were amplified from genomic DNA by means of the immunoSEQ Assay, a bias-controlled multiplex PCR. In the source study's methods: Within the assay, amplification of reference gene primers was used to estimate how many nucleated cells each sample contained. Sequence reads were collapsed and filtered to measure the absolute abundance of every unique TCRbeta CDR3 rearrangement. Productive Simpson clonality was computed per sample as the square root of Simpson's diversity index over productive rearrangements. In TCRdb, the immuneACCESS table is reduced to in-frame sequences with V and J assigned. These tables do not hold every clone; where another copy was compared, an unresolved V gene accounts for under half, and the others remain unexplained. The DNA was the basis for D and trimming; V, J and clone size are from that table. Counted in this sample were about 220,000 clones; about 81% of them appeared once. Together, the top ten hold roughly 5.5% of the sample.

V ends up 5 bases short and J 4 bases short, with an unmatched junction base count of 4. The germline V gene gives CDR1 as SGHTA and CDR2 as FQGNSA. Its CDR3 holds 15 amino acids, cysteine through phenylalanine. Only CDR3 DNA remains: 45 bases, in frame from the first base. Results and caveats for the whole study, not just this receptor: Clinical and demographic metadata were provided uncurated, with the amount varying by source and participant.

This TCR was sampled from a woman in her seventies with COVID-19, enrolled during active disease. Sequences were obtained from peripheral blood. Here the chain combines TRBV7-2 and TRBJ2-1, and 11 bases in between align with TRBD2. The nucleotides are TGTGCCAGCAGCCCCCTAGCGGGAGGATACAATGAGCAGTTCTTC. This sequence encodes CASSPLAGGYNEQFF.